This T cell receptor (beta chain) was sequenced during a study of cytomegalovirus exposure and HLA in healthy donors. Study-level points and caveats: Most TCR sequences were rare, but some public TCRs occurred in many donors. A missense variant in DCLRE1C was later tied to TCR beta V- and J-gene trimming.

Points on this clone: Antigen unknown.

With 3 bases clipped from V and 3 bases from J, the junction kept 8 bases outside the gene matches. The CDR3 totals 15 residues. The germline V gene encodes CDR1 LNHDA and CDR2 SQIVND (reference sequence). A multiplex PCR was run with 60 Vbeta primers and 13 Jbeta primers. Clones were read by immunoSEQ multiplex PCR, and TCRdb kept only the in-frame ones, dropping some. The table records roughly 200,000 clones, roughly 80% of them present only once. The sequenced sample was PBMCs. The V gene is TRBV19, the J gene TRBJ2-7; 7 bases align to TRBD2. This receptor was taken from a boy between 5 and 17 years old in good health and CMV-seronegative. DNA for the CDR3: TGTGCCAGTAGTATGTCTGGGGGGGTTCGCTACGAGCAGTACTTC. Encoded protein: CASSMSGGVRYEQYF.